This entry lists 25 T cell receptor beta chains sequenced from one sample in a study of CD8+ T cells in alopecia areata. Reverse transcribed after extraction, RNA yielded cDNA as the sequencing template. Generated by immunoSEQ multiplex PCR, the TCRdb table keeps only in-frame clones and is missing some. The sample includes about 23,000 clones, about 50% of them seen just once. Sample: NKG2D-high CD8+ T cells sorted from blood. These receptors were taken from a human donor with alopecia areata.

The chain couples TRBV28 to TRBJ2-7; the match to TRBD1 covers 7 bases. The CDR3 sequence is 18 residues long. V shed 7 bases, J shed 3 bases, and the junction held 21 bases outside the gene matches. The germline V gene encodes CDR1 MDHEN and CDR2 SYDVKM. CDR3 region: CASNNAGPTGLSFYEQYF. In DNA, the CDR3 is TGTGCCAGCAACAACGCCGGTCCGACAGGGCTTTCCTTCTACGAGCAGTACTTC. The whole variable domain, remainder taken from reference TRBV28 and TRBJ2-7, is DVKVTQSSRYLVKRTGEKVFLECVQDMDHENMFWYRQDPGLGLRLIYFSYDVKMKEKGDIPEGYSVSREKKERFSLILESASTNQTSMYLCASNNAGPTGLSFYEQYFGPGTRLTVT.

The J gene is TRBJ1-5, the V gene TRBV27; D gene ambiguous. Germline values: CDR1 MNHEY, CDR2 SMNVEV (reference sequence). The germline V and J ends were trimmed by 6 bases and 10 bases, with 13 bases remaining between them. The CDR3 contains 12 residues. Here the CDR3 reads CASRTGESPQHF. The CDR3 DNA follows: TGTGCCAGCAGGACCGGTGAGAGCCCCCAGCATTTT.

The gene calls are TRBV15 and TRBJ2-7; a possible D gene is TRBD1 (6 bases). From germline, CDR1 is LNHNV and CDR2 YYDKDF (reference sequence). V was clipped by 5 bases and J by 2 bases, with 19 bases between them. This CDR3 is 16 amino acids long. CDR3 in DNA: TGTGCCACCAGCCCCGGTAGGACAGCAACAACCTACGAGCAGTACTTC. It translates to CATSPGRTATTYEQYF.

This chain links TRBV7-9 with TRBJ1-5; D not resolved. Germline values: CDR1 SEHNR, CDR2 FQNEAQ (reference sequence). V was trimmed by 3 bases and J by 6 bases, leaving 9 bases between them. The CDR3 is 13 residues long. In DNA form, the CDR3 reads TGTGCCAGCAGCTTGTGGGGTGGTCAGCCCCAGCATTTT. Translation: CASSLWGGQPQHF.

The chain employs TRBV13 and TRBJ2-5; D not resolved. The J call is in doubt because the DNA end fits TRBJ2-7 better. The germline V gene has CDR1 PRHDT and CDR2 FYEKMQ (reference sequence). This CDR3 has 13 amino acids. The CDR3 sequence: CASSLDSSYEQYF. Here the CDR3 DNA reads TGTGCCAGCAGCTTAGACAGCTCCTACGAGCAGTACTTC.

This clone has only a few counts. The V and J genes are TRBV7-3 and TRBJ2-5; possible D gene TRBD1, 6 bases. V shed 5 bases and J shed 3 bases, with 10 bases lying between them. CDR3 length: 13 residues. Looked up from germline, CDR1 is SGHTA and CDR2 is FQGTGA. The CDR3 nucleotides are TGTGCCAGCAGCGTGTGGGACAAAGAGACCCAGTACTTC. This encodes CASSVWDKETQYF.

This clone turned up a few times. The chain joins TRBV5-4 to TRBJ2-6, with D perhaps assigned TRBD1 or TRBD2 (5 bases each). This CDR3 contains 17 residues. V was shortened by 0 bases and J by 0 bases, with 10 bases between the two germline ends. From germline, CDR1 is SGHNT and CDR2 YYREEE (reference sequence). The CDR3 here is CASSLEGRYSGANVLTF. In DNA, the CDR3 is TGTGCCAGCAGCTTGGAGGGACGGTACTCTGGGGCCAACGTCCTGACTTTC.

This chain uses TRBV15 with TRBJ2-2; D ambiguous. Germline CDR1 reads LNHNV; CDR2 reads YYDKDF (reference sequence). The length of the CDR3 is 14 residues. Trimming stripped 5 bases from V and 3 bases from J, with 10 bases between. Here the CDR3 DNA reads TGTGCCACCAGCTTGAGAGTCGACACCGGGGAGCTGTTTTTT. Protein: CATSLRVDTGELFF.

This clone was counted only a few times. CDR3 region: CSVEAGRGVTDTQYF. The CDR3 nucleotides read TGCAGCGTTGAAGCGGGCCGGGGGGTCACAGATACGCAGTATTTT. The chain links TRBV29-1 to TRBJ2-3, with 7 bases lining up with TRBD2. V dropped 1 base and J dropped 2; count of bases not matched to a gene: 6. This CDR3 is 15 amino acids long. The germline V gene encodes CDR1 SQVTM and CDR2 ANQGSEA.

The rearrangement uses TRBV11-2 and TRBJ2-3; 8 bases agree with TRBD2. After removal of 1 base from V and 2 bases from J, the junction contained 11 bases not matched to a gene. This CDR3 spans 18 amino acids. Germline CDR1 and CDR2: SGHAT and FQNNGV. The CDR3 nucleotides are TGTGCCAGCAGCTTAGTTAGGGTCGGGAGGGGCACCACAGATACGCAGTATTTT. This translates into CASSLVRVGRGTTDTQYF.

This rearrangement joins TRBV28 to TRBJ2-1, with 8 bases identical to TRBD2. The CDR3 sequence is 18 residues long. The germline V gene has CDR1 MDHEN and CDR2 SYDVKM. V lost 2 bases and J lost 6; bases outside the gene matches: 15. In DNA form, the CDR3 reads TGTGCCAGCAGTTTAACTCGCGGCGGGAGGAGGCCCACCAATGAGCAGTTCTTC. It specifies CASSLTRGGRRPTNEQFF.

By sample share, this clone is medium-sized. This chain joins TRBV4-1 and TRBJ1-5, with D perhaps TRBD1 (5 bases). The germline CDR1 and CDR2 sequences are MGHRA and YSYEKL. Trimming took 4 bases from V and 1 from J, leaving 14 bases between them. The length of the CDR3 is 16 residues. The CDR3 DNA reads TGCGCCAGCAGCCCCCGAAAGTGGGGGAGCAATCAGCCCCAGCATTTT. Translation: CASSPRKWGSNQPQHF.

J is TRBJ2-7 and V is TRBV18; a possible D gene is TRBD2 (7 bases). CDR3 size: 14 residues. V lost 5 bases and J 3 bases, leaving 14 bases between the germline ends. The germline CDR1 and CDR2 sequences are KGHSH and LQKENI. The CDR3 here is CASSLPGDYYEQYF. CDR3 sequence (DNA): TGTGCCAGCTCATTACCAGGGGACTACTACGAGCAGTACTTC.

This chain joins TRBV2 and TRBJ2-5; a weak D match, TRBD1 (6 bases). The CDR3 is 14 residues long. The germline V gene encodes CDR1 SNHLY and CDR2 FYNNEI. Trimming shortened V by 2 bases and J by 1 base, and 8 bases separated the two germline ends. The CDR3 sequence is CASSEPGAQETQYF. The CDR3, as DNA: TGTGCCAGCAGTGAACCAGGGGCCCAAGAGACCCAGTACTTC.

This chain joins TRBV4-2 and TRBJ1-5; D is unclear. This CDR3 has 15 residues. Germline-derived CDR1 and CDR2 are LGHNA and YNFKEQ. Trimming left V 6 bases short and J 2 bases short, with 14 bases between. The CDR3 loop reads CASSPEVGGNQPQHF. The CDR3 DNA is TGTGCCAGCAGTCCGGAGGTCGGGGGCAATCAGCCCCAGCATTTT.

A few counts support this clone. The chain is built from TRBV6-5 and TRBJ1-1; D not resolved. Germline loops: CDR1 MNHEY, CDR2 SVGAGI. The CDR3 loop spans 14 amino acids. The V and J ends lost 6 bases and 0 bases respectively, with 11 bases between them. The CDR3 is CASSPYALNTEAFF. For the CDR3, the DNA is TGTGCCAGCAGCCCCTATGCTCTGAACACTGAAGCTTTCTTT.

The table lists this clone with a few counts. The chain joins TRBV7-6 to TRBJ1-3, with D perhaps TRBD1 (5 bases). The V gene's germline CDR1 is SGHVS and CDR2 FNYEAQ. V was shortened by 6 bases and J by 4 bases, with 19 bases between the two germline ends. The CDR3 is 16 residues long. The CDR3 sequence: CASRLAGGGKGNTIYF. CDR3 nucleotides: TGTGCCAGCAGGCTTGCTGGGGGAGGGAAAGGAAACACCATATATTTT. Looking up the rest from reference TRBV7-6 and TRBJ1-3 gives the full variable domain: GAGVSQSPRYKVTKRGQDVALRCDPISGHVSLYWYRQALGQGPEFLTYFNYEAQQDKSGLPNDRFSAERPEGSISTLTIQRTEQRDSAMYRCASRLAGGGKGNTIYFGEGSWLTVV.

This clone was picked up a small number of times. The genes are TRBV13 and TRBJ2-1; 11 bases are a match to TRBD2. The CDR3 loop spans 15 amino acids. Germline values: CDR1 PRHDT, CDR2 FYEKMQ (reference sequence). The J segment lost 3 bases and the V segment lost 5 bases, leaving 3 bases of the junction unmatched. The CDR3 sequence: CASSGGLAGYNEQFF. CDR3 sequence (DNA): TGTGCCAGCAGCGGAGGACTAGCGGGCTACAATGAGCAGTTCTTC.

V usage is TRBV28 and J usage is TRBJ2-2; the D is unclear. The CDR3 is 16 residues long. Looked up from germline, CDR1 is MDHEN and CDR2 is SYDVKM. The V end was cut by 6 bases, the J end by 6 bases, with 20 bases between. The CDR3 DNA is TGTGCCAGCAGGACCCCGGTCAGGATAAGTTCCGGGGAGCTGTTTTTT. Translation gives CASRTPVRISSGELFF.

The chain carries TRBV9 and TRBJ2-3; TRBD2 agrees at 7 bases. The CDR3 length is 17 residues. Germline loops: CDR1 SGDLS, CDR2 YYNGEE. The V gene end was trimmed by 3 bases and the J gene end by 2 bases; junction bases not matched to a gene: 12. CDR3 coding DNA: TGTGCCAGCAGCGAGGATGGACTAGTCCGTCTCACAGATACGCAGTATTTT. This encodes CASSEDGLVRLTDTQYF.

The rearrangement uses TRBV7-9 and TRBJ2-1; 7 bases are a match to TRBD2. This CDR3 contains 17 residues. Germline lookup yields CDR1 SEHNR and CDR2 FQNEAQ (reference sequence). V trimming: 6 bases; J trimming: 8 bases; junction bases outside the gene matches: 19. CDR3 coding DNA: TGTGCCAGCAGTTCACGACTAGCCGAAACTGCATACGATGAGCAGTTCTTC. This gives the protein CASSSRLAETAYDEQFF. Full variable domain (rest looked up from reference TRBV7-9 and TRBJ2-1): DTGVSQNPRHKITKRGQNVTFRCDPISEHNRLYWYRQTLGQGPEFLTYFQNEAQLEKSRLLSDRFSAERPKGSFSTLEIQRTEQGDSAMYLCASSSRLAETAYDEQFFGPGTRLTVL.

This clone was counted a few times. The chain is built from TRBV7-9 and TRBJ1-2, with D perhaps TRBD1 (6 bases). The CDR3 has 13 amino acids. With 4 bases removed from V and 8 bases from J, the gap between germline ends came to 14 bases. CDR1 SEHNR and CDR2 FQNEAQ come from the germline V gene (reference sequence). In DNA, the CDR3 is TGTGCCAGCAGCTCCGCCTCAGGGGAAGGCTACACCTTC. It is translated as CASSSASGEGYTF. The variable domain in full, completed from reference TRBV7-9 and TRBJ1-2, reads DTGVSQNPRHKITKRGQNVTFRCDPISEHNRLYWYRQTLGQGPEFLTYFQNEAQLEKSRLLSDRFSAERPKGSFSTLEIQRTEQGDSAMYLCASSSASGEGYTFGSGTRLTVV.

V is TRBV28 and J is TRBJ2-4; weak D call: TRBD1 (6 bases). The length of the CDR3 is 15 residues. Trimming took off 5 bases at V and 3 bases at J, with 14 bases between the two ends. Germline V lookup: CDR1 MDHEN, CDR2 SYDVKM. As DNA, the CDR3 is TGTGCCAGCAGTACCTACAGGGCGGGCAAAAACATTCAGTACTTC. Protein product: CASSTYRAGKNIQYF.

The chain joins TRBV6-6 to TRBJ2-1, with a possible D match to TRBD2 (6 bases). V was trimmed by 8 bases and J by 8 bases, leaving 25 bases between them. Germline lookup yields CDR1 MNHNY and CDR2 SVGAGI (reference sequence). This CDR3 has 16 residues. CDR3 in amino acids: CASSRRDLPVTYEQFF. CDR3 coding DNA: TGTGCCAGCTCACGGCGGGACCTCCCAGTTACGTATGAGCAGTTCTTC.

The V call is TRBV7-9, the J call TRBJ2-3; perhaps TRBD2 as D (6 bases). The V gene's germline CDR1 is SEHNR and CDR2 FQNEAQ (reference sequence). The ends were cut back, 4 bases at V and 0 bases at J, with 11 bases in the middle. This CDR3 has 15 amino acids. The CDR3 region has the DNA TGTGCCAGCAGCTCCTCCGGGAGTAGCACAGATACGCAGTATTTT. Amino acid sequence: CASSSSGSSTDTQYF.